These 32 T cell receptor beta chains were sequenced from one sample in a study of neurological immune-mediated disorders. TCRdb recomputed calls from the 5' RACE reads with MiXCR, one row per CDR3 protein. The sample has 50,000 or so distinct CDR3 sequences, roughly 25% seen once. The specimen was PBMCs. All receptors come from a woman in her 70s in good health.

This clonotype was seen ten or more times. The V call is TRBV4-3, the J call TRBJ1-6; D remains ambiguous. Trimming cost V 0 bases and J 10 bases, with 13 bases left between them. CDR3 length: 15 residues. The germline gives CDR1 LGHNA, CDR2 YSLEER. DNA for the CDR3: TGCGCCAGCAGCCAAGATCCTCGGCCCGACTCACCCCTCCACTTT. This translates into CASSQDPRPDSPLHF.

This clonotype was observed at least ten times. The chain is built from TRBV5-1 and TRBJ2-3, with D perhaps TRBD1 (6 bases). Deletions cut 4 bases from V and 0 bases from J, with 12 bases between. The germline gives CDR1 SGHRS, CDR2 YFSETQ. CDR3 length: 15 residues. The CDR3 region has the DNA TGCGCCAGCAGCCCGAGGGGGAGAAGCACAGATACGCAGTATTTT. Encoded protein: CASSPRGRSTDTQYF.

This clonotype was recorded many times. The chain links TRBV5-1 to TRBJ1-5; a weak D match, TRBD1 (5 bases). Germline values: CDR1 SGHRS, CDR2 YFSETQ. The CDR3 is 14 amino acids. Trimming pared 5 bases from V and 3 bases from J, leaving 12 bases between. The CDR3 spells CASRGGGDNQPQHF. The CDR3 DNA is TGCGCCAGCAGGGGGGGGGGTGACAATCAGCCCCAGCATTTT.

This clonotype has only a few counts. The rearrangement joins TRBV28 to TRBJ2-3; 10 nucleotides align to TRBD2. Per the germline V gene, CDR1 is MDHEN and CDR2 is SYDVKM. V lost 2 bases to trimming and J lost 5 bases; unmatched junction nucleotides: 4. The CDR3 length is 15 residues. The CDR3: CASSLNSGGEDTQYF. The CDR3 region has the DNA TGTGCCAGCAGTTTAAACAGCGGGGGGGAAGATACGCAGTATTTT.

This clonotype was counted many times. The chain joins TRBV5-1 to TRBJ2-1, with D tentatively TRBD1 or TRBD2 (5 bases each). CDR1 and CDR2 (germline): SGHRS, YFSETQ. Trimming took 1 base from V and 0 from J, leaving 11 bases between them. The CDR3 has 16 amino acids. CDR3 DNA sequence: TGCGCCAGCAGCTTGCTGGGGGAAAGCTCCTACAATGAGCAGTTCTTC. It codes for CASSLLGESSYNEQFF.

This clonotype was detected many times. V usage is TRBV5-1 and J usage is TRBJ2-3; a possible D gene is TRBD2 (5 bases). CDR3 size: 14 residues. CDR1 and CDR2 from the germline V gene are SGHRS and YFSETQ. V lost 0 bases to trimming and J lost 4 bases, with 9 bases between them. CDR3 region: CASSLAGVPDTQYF. CDR3 nucleotides: TGCGCCAGCAGCTTGGCCGGGGTTCCAGATACGCAGTATTTT.

J is TRBJ1-5 and V is TRBV7-8; 8 nucleotides line up with TRBD1. Germline CDR1 and CDR2: SGHVS and FQNEAQ. Losses at the gene ends were 5 bases for V and 5 bases for J; bases not matched to a gene: 5. The CDR3 extends over 14 amino acids. CDR3 region: CASSDRGLDQPQHF. The CDR3 region has the DNA TGTGCCAGCAGCGACAGGGGATTAGATCAGCCCCAGCATTTT.

This clonotype has ten or more counts. V is TRBV5-1 and J is TRBJ2-1; D possibly corresponds to TRBD2 (5 bases). The CDR3 is 15 amino acids. Per germline, CDR1 SGHRS and CDR2 YFSETQ. The V gene lost 3 bases and the J gene lost 5 bases, with 15 bases spanning the gap. CDR3 bases: TGCGCCAGCAGCTCCTTAGGGCCGAGGGACAATGAGCAGTTCTTC. Its protein product is CASSSLGPRDNEQFF.

Comment on this clonotype: A read error may be the cause here, since a much bigger clone is one base away. The gene calls are TRBV28 and TRBJ1-1; no definite D call. Germline CDR1 reads MDHEN; CDR2 reads SYDVKM. This CDR3 region has 12 residues. CDR3 DNA sequence: TGTTCCAGCAGTCCACGCATCCGCCGACTTTTCTTT. Its translation is CSSSPRIRRLFF.

Of note for this clonotype: Its ends do not fully match the called genes, so a read error is possible. V gene TRBV9 combines with J gene TRBJ2-3; no clear D. Looked up from germline, CDR1 is SGDLS and CDR2 is YYNGEE. There are 15 residues in the CDR3. CDR3 bases: TGTGACAGCAGCGTAGGTTCGTGGAGCACAGATACCCAGTATTTT. Amino acid sequence: CDSSVGSWSTDTQYF.

This clonotype was counted at least ten times. The V call is TRBV15, the J call TRBJ1-1; D unclear. V lost 0 bases and J 5 bases, leaving 7 bases between the germline ends. This CDR3 has 13 residues. From germline, CDR1 is LNHNV and CDR2 YYDKDF (reference sequence). The CDR3 region is CATSRDFRTEAFF. The DNA of the CDR3 is TGTGCCACCAGCAGAGATTTTAGGACTGAAGCTTTCTTT.

At least ten counts were recorded for this clonotype. The chain links TRBV4-2 to TRBJ1-1, with D hard to call. Germline V CDR1 and CDR2: LGHNA, YNFKEQ. With 3 bases removed from V and 4 bases from J, the gap between germline ends came to 9 bases. There are 13 residues in the CDR3. The CDR3 protein is CASSHPSPTEAFF. CDR3 DNA: TGTGCCAGCAGCCACCCCAGCCCCACTGAAGCTTTCTTT.

Ten or more counts support this clonotype. The genes are TRBV15 and TRBJ1-5; D is uncertain. The CDR3 totals 14 residues. With 2 bases removed from V and 0 bases from J, the gap between germline ends came to 5 bases. From germline, CDR1 is LNHNV and CDR2 YYDKDF (reference sequence). As DNA, the CDR3 is TGTGCCACCAGCAGACAGTTTAGCAATCAGCCCCAGCATTTT. Its translation is CATSRQFSNQPQHF.

The chain combines TRBV15 with TRBJ2-1; possibly TRBD2 for D (5 bases). This CDR3 spans 17 amino acids. The germline CDR1 and CDR2 sequences are LNHNV and YYDKDF (reference sequence). The V end lost 3 bases, the J end lost 7 bases, and 22 bases lay between the germline ends. DNA of the CDR3: TGTGCCACCAGCAGTGATCGGAAAACGGGAAGTTGGAATGAGCAGTTCTTC. Protein sequence: CATSSDRKTGSWNEQFF.

This clonotype was counted ten times or more. The chain carries TRBV5-1 and TRBJ1-1, with a weak D call TRBD1 (5 bases). Germline CDR1 reads SGHRS; CDR2 reads YFSETQ. The germline V and J ends were trimmed by 1 base and 1 base, with 8 bases remaining between them. The CDR3 spans 14 residues. The CDR3 is CASSLLQANTEAFF. The CDR3 bases are TGCGCCAGCAGCTTGCTACAGGCGAACACTGAAGCTTTCTTT.

The genes are TRBV5-4 and TRBJ1-1; TRBD1 is a possible D gene (5 bases). Germline CDR1 reads SGHNT; CDR2 reads YYREEE (reference sequence). V lost 1 base to trimming and J lost 3 bases, with 10 bases between them. The CDR3 contains 14 residues. The CDR3 here is CASSLQQEDTEAFF. The CDR3 DNA reads TGTGCCAGCAGCTTGCAACAGGAGGACACTGAAGCTTTCTTT.

The chain recombines TRBV5-6 with TRBJ1-1, with D tentatively TRBD1 (5 bases). Between the trimmed V and J ends, which lost 0 bases and 1 base, there was a span of 13 bases. The CDR3 is 16 residues long. The germline gives CDR1 SGHDT, CDR2 YYEEEE. Here the CDR3 DNA reads TGTGCCAGCAGCTTGGAGGGCAGGGCGGAGAACACTGAAGCTTTCTTT. Residues: CASSLEGRAENTEAFF.

This clonotype has ten or more counts. The chain joins TRBV4-2 to TRBJ2-7; the D call may be TRBD1 or TRBD2 (5 bases each). The germline V gene has CDR1 LGHNA and CDR2 YNFKEQ. The CDR3 runs 16 residues. V was cut by 0 bases and J by 2 bases, with 14 bases left in between. The CDR3 is CASSQEVWGSTYEQYF. Written as DNA, the CDR3 is TGTGCCAGCAGCCAAGAAGTTTGGGGGTCAACCTACGAGCAGTACTTC.

This clonotype was seen ten or more times. The chain has TRBV15 and TRBJ2-1, with D possibly TRBD2 on 5 matching bases. V lost 3 bases and J lost 3, with 12 bases in between. The germline CDR1 and CDR2 sequences are LNHNV and YYDKDF (reference sequence). This CDR3 has 15 residues. This CDR3 is CATSRDLSDYNEQFF. CDR3 sequence (DNA): TGTGCCACCAGCAGGGACTTAAGCGACTACAATGAGCAGTTCTTC.

This clonotype was detected ten times or more. The V and J genes are TRBV20-1 and TRBJ1-6; D call uncertain. The V end was cut by 5 bases, the J end by 7 bases, with 21 bases between. The CDR3 sequence is 16 residues long. CDR1 is DFQATT and CDR2 is SNEGSKA in the germline V gene (reference sequence). DNA for the CDR3: TGCAGTGCTTGGGTCGGGAGTGAGCGCGGGAATTCACCCCTCCACTTT. It codes for CSAWVGSERGNSPLHF.

The CDR3 sequence: CSASRGGGTDTQYF. The CDR3 nucleotides are TGCAGTGCTAGTCGAGGCGGGGGTACAGATACGCAGTATTTT. The rearrangement joins TRBV20-1 to TRBJ2-3; 7 nucleotides agree with TRBD2. The CDR3 length is 14 residues. Germline CDR1 reads DFQATT; CDR2 reads SNEGSKA (reference sequence). V dropped 3 bases and J dropped 3; count of bases not matched to a gene: 6.

This clonotype was counted at least ten times. The genes are TRBV20-1 and TRBJ2-7, with 7 bases lining up with TRBD2. This CDR3 has 13 amino acids. V shed 6 bases and J 9 bases; nucleotides not matched to a gene: 14. Germline CDR1 DFQATT, CDR2 SNEGSKA (reference sequence). DNA of the CDR3: TGCAGTGCAGCGCCGGGACTACAACGAGGGCAGTACTTC. It translates to CSAAPGLQRGQYF.

This clonotype was seen once. The gene calls are TRBV20-1 and TRBJ2-1, with 10 nucleotides matching TRBD1. This CDR3 has 15 residues. Trimming took 6 bases from V and 4 from J; bases not matched to a gene: 9. Germline CDR1 and CDR2: DFQATT and SNEGSKA (reference sequence). Written as DNA, the CDR3 is TGCAGTGCAACCTCCGGGACAGGGGCTTACAATGAGCAGTTCTTC. The encoded protein is CSATSGTGAYNEQFF.

This clonotype was seen repeatedly, ten times or more. In DNA form, the CDR3 reads TGTGCCAGCAGTTTTAGGGGGGCGTGGAATGAGCAGTTCTTC. Amino acids: CASSFRGAWNEQFF. The V gene is TRBV28, the J gene TRBJ2-1, with D perhaps assigned TRBD1 or TRBD2 (6 bases each). Trimming pared 3 bases from V and 7 bases from J, leaving 13 bases between. Germline-derived CDR1 and CDR2 are MDHEN and SYDVKM. The CDR3 extends over 14 amino acids. The variable domain in full, with the rest retrieved from reference TRBV28 and TRBJ2-1, is DVKVTQSSRYLVKRTGEKVFLECVQDMDHENMFWYRQDPGLGLRLIYFSYDVKMKEKGDIPEGYSVSREKKERFSLILESASTNQTSMYLCASSFRGAWNEQFFGPGTRLTVL.

In regard to this clonotype: Germline is not matched at one junction end, which may reflect a read error. This chain links TRBV19 with TRBJ1-5; no firm D call. Germline V CDR1 and CDR2: LNHDA, SQIVND (reference sequence). The CDR3 extends over 13 amino acids. This CDR3 reads CASTGLNNQPLHF. The CDR3 DNA follows: TGTGCCAGCACCGGACTGAACAATCAGCCCCTGCATTTT. The full variable domain, completed using reference TRBV19 and TRBJ1-5, is DGGITQSPKYLFRKEGQNVTLSCEQNLNHDAMYWYRQDPGQGLRLIYYSQIVNDFQKGDIAEGYSVSREKKESFPLTVTSAQKNPTAFYLCASTGLNNQPLHFGDGTRLSIL.

The sample holds a few counts of this clonotype. The chain joins TRBV29-1 to TRBJ2-1; 7 positions agree with TRBD1. Germline assignment: CDR1 SQVTM and CDR2 ANQGSEA. V shed 6 bases and J 4 bases; nucleotides not matched to a gene: 12. This CDR3 contains 15 residues. The CDR3 sequence is CSVQQGTKPYNEQFF. In DNA, the CDR3 is TGCAGCGTCCAACAGGGGACAAAGCCTTACAATGAGCAGTTCTTC.

This clonotype has a count of ten or more. The V gene is TRBV20-1, the J gene TRBJ2-3; 8 nucleotides align to TRBD2. CDR1 and CDR2 from the germline V gene are DFQATT and SNEGSKA (reference sequence). The CDR3 spans 14 residues. With 0 bases clipped from V and 3 bases from J, the junction kept 2 bases outside the gene matches. CDR3 sequence reads: CSARDERGTDTQYF. The CDR3 DNA follows: TGCAGTGCTAGAGATGAGCGGGGGACAGATACGCAGTATTTT.

This clonotype was detected many times. The chain couples TRBV7-8 to TRBJ2-7, with TRBD2 matching 11 bases. V gave up 1 base and J gave up 3 bases; unmatched junction bases: 2. CDR3 length: 15 residues. Looked up from germline, CDR1 is SGHVS and CDR2 is FQNEAQ. The CDR3 protein is CASSLVTSGSYEQYF. CDR3 sequence (DNA): TGTGCCAGCAGCTTAGTCACTAGCGGGAGCTACGAGCAGTACTTC. Using reference TRBV7-8 and TRBJ2-7 for the parts outside the CDR3, the full variable domain is GAGVSQSPRYKVAKRGQDVALRCDPISGHVSLFWYQQALGQGPEFLTYFQNEAQLDKSGLPSDRFFAERPEGSVSTLKIQRTQQEDSAVYLCASSLVTSGSYEQYFGPGTRLTVT.

This clonotype was seen more than once but under ten times. The V call is TRBV9, the J call TRBJ2-1; D possibly matches TRBD1 or TRBD2 (5 bases each). This CDR3 spans 14 amino acids. The germline gives CDR1 SGDLS, CDR2 YYNGEE. V lost 0 bases, J lost 9 bases, and 13 bases lay in between. In nucleotides, the CDR3 is TGTGCCAGCAGCGTAGGAGGGGCTTTCAGTGAGCAGTTCTTC. Translation gives CASSVGGAFSEQFF.

This clonotype was observed a single time. V is TRBV20-1 and J is TRBJ2-5; maybe TRBD2 (5 bases). CDR1 DFQATT and CDR2 SNEGSKA come from the germline V gene (reference sequence). The CDR3 contains 13 residues. V lost 3 bases and J lost 7, with 15 bases in between. CDR3 sequence: CSARWGEERTQYF. The CDR3 DNA reads as TGCAGTGCTAGGTGGGGAGAAGAGCGGACCCAGTACTTC.

This clonotype showed up many times. V is TRBV9 and J is TRBJ2-2; D is undetermined. Trimming shortened V by 3 bases and J by 0 bases, and 6 bases separated the two germline ends. The CDR3 runs to 14 residues. The V gene's germline CDR1 is SGDLS and CDR2 YYNGEE. The CDR3 coding sequence is TGTGCCAGCAGCGCCCAAACGAACACCGGGGAGCTGTTTTTT. Translating it yields CASSAQTNTGELFF.

This clonotype was found many times. This chain joins TRBV5-1 and TRBJ2-5; D may match TRBD1 or TRBD2 (5 bases each). In germline, CDR1 is SGHRS, CDR2 YFSETQ. The length of the CDR3 is 14 residues. Between the trimmed V and J ends, which lost 3 bases and 3 bases, there was a span of 12 bases. This CDR3 reads CASSSGTPEETQYF. The CDR3 coding sequence is TGCGCCAGCAGCTCCGGGACGCCAGAAGAGACCCAGTACTTC.